This TCR beta chain stems from a study of blood T cell repertoires in COVID-19. Study information: Acute-phase and convalescent COVID-19 samples originated in the United States, Italy and Spain. Sample material is recorded as cDNA or gDNA derived from T cells, B-cell-depleted T cells, or PBMCs.

Per the authors' pipeline: Researchers report that nucleated cell counts were estimated from reference gene primer amplification. Profiling relied on immunoSEQ multiplex PCR, and the TCRdb table lists in-frame clones only, not all of them. The DNA was the basis for D and trimming; V, J and clone size are from that table. The sample includes 130,000 or so clones, about four fifths of them seen just once. The sequenced sample consisted of peripheral blood. The clonotype was recovered from a man between 60 and 75 years old with active or convalescent COVID-19.

In nucleotides, the CDR3 is TGTGCCAGCAGCTTACAAAACAGGGGGCAAGACGAGCAGTACTTC. Its translation is CASSLQNRGQDEQYF. The chain joins TRBV7-2 to TRBJ2-7, with 9 bases matching TRBD1. The CDR3 contains 15 residues. Trimming removed 2 bases from V and 5 bases from J; junction bases left unmatched: 7. Germline V CDR1 and CDR2: SGHTA, FQGNSA.